A selection of T cell receptor beta chains follows, all from one sample in a study of blood T cell repertoires in COVID-19. The table came from immunoSEQ multiplex PCR; TCRdb's copy has only in-frame clones and leaves some out. The table records 300,000 to 450,000 clones, roughly 85% of them present only once. The sequenced material came from peripheral blood. The origin of the receptors is a woman aged 18-30 years with acute or convalescent COVID-19. Both conserved end residues are part of each CDR3. The D gene is left open where the match is weak. Only some rows state a clone size, as once, few, many or a class for expanded clones.

j_call clone_size d_call v_call cdr3_nt cdr3_aa
TRBJ2-7 - TRBD2 TRBV6-6 TGTGCCAGCAGCCCGAGCGGGGGGACTACCTACGAGCAGTACTTC CASSPSGGTTYEQYF
TRBJ1-5 - - TRBV21-1 TGTGCCACGGGGGATAGTCAGCCCCAGCATTTT CATGDSQPQHF
TRBJ1-1 - TRBD1 TRBV24-1 TGTGCCACCAGTGCCACAGGGGGGTCCACTGAAGCTTTCTTT CATSATGGSTEAFF
TRBJ2-2 few - TRBV7-3 TGTGCCAGCAGCTTTGGGGGACTTTCGAACACCGGGGAGCTGTTTTTT CASSFGGLSNTGELFF
TRBJ1-6 once - TRBV27 TGTGCCAGCAGTTTAGGGGGGGTAGGCTATAATTCACCCCTCCACTTT CASSLGGVGYNSPLHF
TRBJ1-1 once - TRBV12-3/TRBV12-4 TGTGCCAGCAGTAATGACAGGTGGGGAGCTTTCTTT CASSNDRWGAFF
TRBJ2-7 - TRBD2 TRBV5-1 TGCGCCAGCAGCGCCCAACCTAGCGGGTCGCCGGGCGAGCAGTACTTC CASSAQPSGSPGEQYF
TRBJ2-2 - - TRBV6-6 TGTGCCAGCACCCCAGGGGCATTCACCGGGGAGCTGTTTTTT CASTPGAFTGELFF
TRBJ2-1 - TRBD1 TRBV5-6 TGTGCCAGCAGCAAGCGGGACAGGGACGCTGAGCAGTTCTTC CASSKRDRDAEQFF
TRBJ2-1 - - TRBV6-5 TGTGCCAGCAGTTCCACTTCGGGAGAAGGGCAGTTCTTC CASSSTSGEGQFF
TRBJ1-6 - - TRBV6-5 TGTGCCAGCAGCTCCAGGGGTAGGGATTCACCCCTCCACTTT CASSSRGRDSPLHF
TRBJ1-2 - TRBD1 TRBV29-1 TGCAGCGTTGAAGCCGGGACAGTACGATCCGGCTACACCTTC CSVEAGTVRSGYTF